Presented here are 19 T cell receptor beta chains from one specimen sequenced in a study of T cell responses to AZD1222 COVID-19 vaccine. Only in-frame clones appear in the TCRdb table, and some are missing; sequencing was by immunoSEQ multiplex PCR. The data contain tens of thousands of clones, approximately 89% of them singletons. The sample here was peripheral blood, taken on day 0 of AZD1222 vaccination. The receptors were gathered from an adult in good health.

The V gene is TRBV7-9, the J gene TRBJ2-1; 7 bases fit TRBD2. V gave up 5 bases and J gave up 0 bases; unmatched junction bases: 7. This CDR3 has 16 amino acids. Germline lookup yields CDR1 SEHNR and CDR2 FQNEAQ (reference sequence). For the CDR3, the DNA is TGTGCCAGCAGCCCCCCCGGCGGGAGCTCCTACAATGAGCAGTTCTTC. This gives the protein CASSPPGGSSYNEQFF.

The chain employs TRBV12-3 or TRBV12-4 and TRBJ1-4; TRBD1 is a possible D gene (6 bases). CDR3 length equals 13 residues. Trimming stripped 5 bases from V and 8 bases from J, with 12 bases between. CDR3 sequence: CASSGGTFEKLFF. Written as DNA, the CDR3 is TGTGCCAGCAGTGGAGGGACATTCGAAAAACTGTTTTTT.

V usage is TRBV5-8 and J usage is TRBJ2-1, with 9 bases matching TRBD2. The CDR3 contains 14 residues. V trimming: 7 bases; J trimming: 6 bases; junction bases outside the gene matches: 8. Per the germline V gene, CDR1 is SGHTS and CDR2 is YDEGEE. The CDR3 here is CASVAGGPFNEQFF. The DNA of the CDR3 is TGTGCCAGCGTCGCGGGAGGGCCATTCAATGAGCAGTTCTTC.

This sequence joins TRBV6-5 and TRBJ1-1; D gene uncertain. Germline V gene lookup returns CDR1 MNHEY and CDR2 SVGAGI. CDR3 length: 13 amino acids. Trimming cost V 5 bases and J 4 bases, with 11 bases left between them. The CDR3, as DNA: TGTGCCAGCAGTCAGAGGGAGGGCACTGAAGCTTTCTTT. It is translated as CASSQREGTEAFF.

This CDR3 reads CSVGPRRDTEAFF. For the CDR3, the DNA is TGCAGCGTAGGGCCGAGGCGGGACACTGAAGCTTTCTTT. This chain joins TRBV29-1 and TRBJ1-1; D remains ambiguous. CDR1 and CDR2 (germline): SQVTM, ANQGSEA. V was trimmed by 6 bases and J by 3 bases, leaving 14 bases between them. The CDR3 loop spans 13 amino acids.

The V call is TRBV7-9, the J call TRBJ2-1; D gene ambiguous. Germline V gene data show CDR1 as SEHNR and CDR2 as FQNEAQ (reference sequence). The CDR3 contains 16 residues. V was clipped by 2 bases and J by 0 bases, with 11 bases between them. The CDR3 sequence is CASSLRDGISYNEQFF. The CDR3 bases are TGTGCCAGCAGCTTAAGAGATGGCATCTCCTACAATGAGCAGTTCTTC.

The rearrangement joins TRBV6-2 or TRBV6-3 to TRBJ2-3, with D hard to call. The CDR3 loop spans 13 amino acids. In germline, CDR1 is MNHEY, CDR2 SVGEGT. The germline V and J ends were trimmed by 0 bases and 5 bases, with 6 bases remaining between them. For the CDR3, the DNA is TGTGCCAGCAGTTACTCGGAGAAAGATACGCAGTATTTT. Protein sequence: CASSYSEKDTQYF.

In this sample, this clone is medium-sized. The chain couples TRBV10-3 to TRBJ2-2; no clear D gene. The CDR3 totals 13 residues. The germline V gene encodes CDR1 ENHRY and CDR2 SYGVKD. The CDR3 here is CAIRMINTGELFF. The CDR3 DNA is TGTGCTATACGAATGATAAACACCGGGGAGCTGTTTTTT.

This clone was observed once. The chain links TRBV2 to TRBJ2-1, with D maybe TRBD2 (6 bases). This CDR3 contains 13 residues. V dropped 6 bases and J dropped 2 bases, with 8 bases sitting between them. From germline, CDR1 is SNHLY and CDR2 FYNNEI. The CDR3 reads CASSRLAYNEQFF. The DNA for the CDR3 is TGTGCCAGCAGCAGACTAGCCTACAATGAGCAGTTCTTC.

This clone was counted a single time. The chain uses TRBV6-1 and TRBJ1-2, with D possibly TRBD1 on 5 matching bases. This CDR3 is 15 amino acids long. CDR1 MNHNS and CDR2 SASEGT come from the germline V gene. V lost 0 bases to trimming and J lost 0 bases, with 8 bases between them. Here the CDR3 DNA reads TGTGCCAGCAGTGAAGCGACAGCCCCTAACTATGGCTACACCTTC. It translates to CASSEATAPNYGYTF.

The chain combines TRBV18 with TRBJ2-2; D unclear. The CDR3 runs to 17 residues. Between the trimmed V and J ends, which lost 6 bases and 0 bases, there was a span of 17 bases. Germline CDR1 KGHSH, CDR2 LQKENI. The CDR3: CASSTFHSGPNTGELFF. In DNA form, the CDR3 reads TGTGCCAGCTCTACATTCCATTCAGGTCCGAACACCGGGGAGCTGTTTTTT. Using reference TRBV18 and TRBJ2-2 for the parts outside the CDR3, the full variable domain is NAGVMQNPRHLVRRRGQEARLRCSPMKGHSHVYWYRQLPEEGLKFMVYLQKENIIDESGMPKERFSAEFPKEGPSILRIQQVVRGDSAAYFCASSTFHSGPNTGELFFGEGSRLTVL.

The CDR3 nucleotides read TGTGCCAGCAGCTCAGAGGGGGGGACTCCCCTCGAGCAGTACTTC. This translates into CASSSEGGTPLEQYF. The rearrangement uses TRBV7-9 and TRBJ2-7, with a possible D match to TRBD2 (7 bases). This CDR3 is built from 15 residues. Germline CDR1 is SEHNR and CDR2 is FQNEAQ (reference sequence). Trimming pared 4 bases from V and 6 bases from J, leaving 19 bases between.

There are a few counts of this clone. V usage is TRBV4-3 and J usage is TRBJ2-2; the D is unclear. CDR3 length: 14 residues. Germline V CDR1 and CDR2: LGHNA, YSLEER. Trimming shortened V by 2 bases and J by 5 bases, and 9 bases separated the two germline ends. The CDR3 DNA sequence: TGCGCCAGCAGCCAAATGCTAGATACCGGGGAGCTGTTTTTT. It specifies CASSQMLDTGELFF.

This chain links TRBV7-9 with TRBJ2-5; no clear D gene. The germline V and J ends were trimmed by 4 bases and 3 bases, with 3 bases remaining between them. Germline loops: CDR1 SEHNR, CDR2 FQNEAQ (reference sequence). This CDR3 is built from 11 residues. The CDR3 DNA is TGTGCCAGCAGCTCGAAAGAGACCCAGTACTTC. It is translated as CASSSKETQYF.

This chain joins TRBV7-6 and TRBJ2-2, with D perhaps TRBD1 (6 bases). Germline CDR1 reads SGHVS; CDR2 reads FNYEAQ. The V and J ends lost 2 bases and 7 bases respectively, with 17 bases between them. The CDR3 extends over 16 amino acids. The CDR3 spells CASSLIPGQNDGELFF. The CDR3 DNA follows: TGTGCCAGCAGCTTAATACCCGGACAGAACGACGGGGAGCTGTTTTTT.

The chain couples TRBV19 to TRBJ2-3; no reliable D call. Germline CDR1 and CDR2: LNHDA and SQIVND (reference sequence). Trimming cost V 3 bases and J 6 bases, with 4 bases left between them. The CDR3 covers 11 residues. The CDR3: CASSMRDTQYF. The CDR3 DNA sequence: TGTGCCAGTAGTATGCGGGATACGCAGTATTTT. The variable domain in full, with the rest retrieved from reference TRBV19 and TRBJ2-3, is DGGITQSPKYLFRKEGQNVTLSCEQNLNHDAMYWYRQDPGQGLRLIYYSQIVNDFQKGDIAEGYSVSREKKESFPLTVTSAQKNPTAFYLCASSMRDTQYFGPGTRLTVL.

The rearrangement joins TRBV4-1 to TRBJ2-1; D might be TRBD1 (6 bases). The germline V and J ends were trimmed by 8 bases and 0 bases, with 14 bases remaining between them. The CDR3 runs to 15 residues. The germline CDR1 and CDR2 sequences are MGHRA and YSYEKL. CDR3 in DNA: TGCGCCAGCCGAAAACAGGGTCACTCCTACAATGAGCAGTTCTTC. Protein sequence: CASRKQGHSYNEQFF.

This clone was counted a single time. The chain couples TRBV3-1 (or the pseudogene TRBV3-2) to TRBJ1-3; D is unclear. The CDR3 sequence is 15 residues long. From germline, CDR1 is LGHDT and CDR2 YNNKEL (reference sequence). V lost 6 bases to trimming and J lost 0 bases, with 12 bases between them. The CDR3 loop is CASRPRRTSGNTIYF. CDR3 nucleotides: TGTGCCAGCAGGCCTAGGAGAACCTCTGGAAACACCATATATTTT.

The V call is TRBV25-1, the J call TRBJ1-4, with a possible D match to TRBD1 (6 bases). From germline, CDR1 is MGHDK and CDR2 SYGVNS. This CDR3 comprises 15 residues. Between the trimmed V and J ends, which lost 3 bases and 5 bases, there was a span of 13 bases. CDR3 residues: CASSDKGGRNEKLFF. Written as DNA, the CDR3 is TGTGCCAGCAGTGACAAGGGGGGGCGGAATGAAAAACTGTTTTTT.